This T cell receptor beta chain was obtained from a study of OX40 agonist ivuxolimab in advanced cancers. Study details: The study gave patients intravenous ivuxolimab at 0.01 to 10 mg/kg every 2 weeks. Partial responses were recorded for three patients, including one with hepatocellular carcinoma and two with cutaneous melanoma.

There are 16 residues in the CDR3. Trimming at V came to 2 bases and at J to 5 bases, leaving 12 bases not matched to a gene. Per germline, CDR1 GTSNPN and CDR2 SVGIG (reference sequence). Sequenced by immunoSEQ multiplex PCR; TCRdb stores in-frame clones only, minus some. The sample has roughly 80,000 clones; over 75% are singletons. Sampling times: baseline, cycle 4 day 1, cycle 7 day 1. Material: CD4+ or CD8+ T cells sorted from blood, obtained in a trial of the OX40 agonist ivuxolimab. The TCR originated in an adult with an advanced solid tumor such as melanoma, head and neck, liver or kidney cancer. V and J are TRBV30 and TRBJ1-1; 9 bases match TRBD1. The CDR3 loop reads CAWSPHAGTGRTEAFF. In DNA form, the CDR3 reads TGTGCCTGGAGTCCACATGCCGGGACAGGGAGAACTGAAGCTTTCTTT.